This T cell receptor (beta chain) was recorded in a study of low-dose radiotherapy and immunotherapy resistance in tumors. On the study more broadly: Intravenously given cyclophosphamide 200 mg/m2 followed a two-week schedule that placed each dose one day before radiation and immunotherapy.

The CDR3 has 16 amino acids. V lost 7 bases, J lost 2 bases, and 19 bases lay in between. CDR1 is MDHEN and CDR2 is SYDVKM in the germline V gene. There are many counts of this clonotype. Stated time point: after trial treatment. The treatment denotes: LDRT plus nivolumab, ipilimumab, low-dose cyclophosphamide and aspirin (RACIN trial). Priming of first-strand cDNA relied on TRAV- and TRBV-specific primers (covering alpha and beta chains). TCRs were amplified for 15 to 25 PCR cycles with a constant-region primer and V-primer adapter. TCRdb itself ran the reads through MiXCR, one entry per CDR3 protein. The sample has tens of thousands of distinct CDR3 sequences, around 17% seen once; the top ten hold 1.4% to 1.5%.

The input for sequencing was PBMCs, taken after low-dose radiotherapy plus immunotherapy. The chain combines TRBV28 with TRBJ2-3; weak D call: TRBD2 (6 bases). The sequence derives from a male donor with prostate cancer. The CDR3: CASTVAGLGATDTQYF. The DNA of the CDR3 is TGTGCCAGCACCGTCGCGGGGTTAGGGGCCACAGATACGCAGTATTTT. Full variable domain (remainder filled in from reference TRBV28 and TRBJ2-3): DVKVTQSSRYLVKRTGEKVFLECVQDMDHENMFWYRQDPGLGLRLIYFSYDVKMKEKGDIPEGYSVSREKKERFSLILESASTNQTSMYLCASTVAGLGATDTQYFGPGTRLTVL.